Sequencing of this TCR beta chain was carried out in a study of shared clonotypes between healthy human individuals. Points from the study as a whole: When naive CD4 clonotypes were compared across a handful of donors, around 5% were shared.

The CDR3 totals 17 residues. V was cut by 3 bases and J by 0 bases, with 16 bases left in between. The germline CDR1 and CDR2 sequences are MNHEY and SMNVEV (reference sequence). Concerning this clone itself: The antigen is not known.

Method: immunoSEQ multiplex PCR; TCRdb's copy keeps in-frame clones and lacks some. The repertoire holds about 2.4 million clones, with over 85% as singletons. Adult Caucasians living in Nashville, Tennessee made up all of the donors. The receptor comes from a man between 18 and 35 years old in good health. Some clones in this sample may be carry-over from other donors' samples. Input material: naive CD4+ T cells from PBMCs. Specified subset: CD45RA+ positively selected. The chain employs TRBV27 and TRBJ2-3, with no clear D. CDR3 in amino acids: CASSFSTSRTSTDTQYF. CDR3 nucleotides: TGTGCCAGCAGTTTCTCAACATCCAGAACAAGCACAGATACGCAGTATTTT.